The clone carrying this T cell receptor (beta chain) appeared a few times. The target antigen is unknown. Universal primer sites and UMIs were introduced during 5'RACE template-switching synthesis of TCR cDNA. Each CDR3 protein gets one entry after TCRdb re-called the 5' RACE reads with MiXCR. The table lists about 300,000 distinct CDR3 sequences, approximately 10% of them singletons. The sample belongs to a study of T cells after yellow fever vaccination. Germline V lookup: CDR1 SNHLY, CDR2 FYNNEI. The CDR3 is 17 residues long. The junction had 17 bases not matched to a gene; V was cut back by 9 bases and J by 5 bases. Study-level points and caveats: Abundant clonotypes from the bulk population could contaminate FACS-sorted repertoires. Reappearing after the booster were most of the clones from primary vaccination (96% CD4, about 88% CD8). Clonotype sharing between CD4 and CD8 compartments was small.

This sequence originates from a man aged 18 to 35 who received the YFV17D yellow fever vaccine. J is TRBJ2-2 and V is TRBV2; 8 bases map to TRBD1. Sequencing used CD4+ T cells sorted from PBMCs, obtained 5 days after the yellow fever booster vaccination. DNA of the CDR3: TGTGCCAGTCCCAAAGTGGGCAGGGGGCGATGGACCGGGGAGCTGTTTTTT. This codes for CASPKVGRGRWTGELFF.